The 9 T cell receptor beta chains presented below share a single source sample, sequenced in a study of cytomegalovirus exposure and HLA in healthy donors. PCR involved 60 Vbeta and 13 Jbeta primers. This table comes from immunoSEQ multiplex PCR, and its TCRdb copy is limited to in-frame clones, with some not included. The sample includes about 150,000 clones. The sample comprised PBMCs. These receptors came from a woman aged 45-59 years in good health and CMV-seronegative.

The V gene is TRBV5-6, the J gene TRBJ2-3; D gene ambiguous. Germline loops: CDR1 SGHDT, CDR2 YYEEEE. CDR3 length: 13 amino acids. V lost 4 bases and J lost 0, with 6 bases in between. The CDR3: CASSPSSTDTQYF. The CDR3 coding sequence is TGTGCCAGCAGCCCCTCTAGCACAGATACGCAGTATTTT.

J is TRBJ2-7 and V is TRBV20-1; D is perhaps TRBD2 (5 bases). The germline CDR1 and CDR2 sequences are DFQATT and SNEGSKA (reference sequence). The V end was cut by 6 bases, the J end by 3 bases, with 9 bases between. This CDR3 comprises 11 residues. Here the CDR3 reads CSAPRGYEQYF. The CDR3 coding sequence is TGCAGTGCCCCTCGGGGCTACGAGCAGTACTTC.

J is TRBJ2-3 and V is TRBV6-5; TRBD1 agrees at 9 bases. Germline values: CDR1 MNHEY, CDR2 SVGAGI. The V gene end was trimmed by 7 bases and the J gene end by 3 bases; junction bases not matched to a gene: 5. This CDR3 has 14 residues. CDR3 protein: CASTRQGGTDTQYF. The CDR3 DNA reads as TGTGCCAGCACCCGACAGGGGGGAACAGATACGCAGTATTTT.

The chain couples TRBV2 to TRBJ2-5, with 9 positions matching TRBD2. CDR1 and CDR2 from the germline V gene are SNHLY and FYNNEI. This CDR3 has 16 residues. V was clipped by 3 bases and J by 0 bases; unmatched bases: 5. CDR3 amino acids: CASSDLSGGYQETQYF. The CDR3 bases are TGTGCCAGCAGTGATCTTAGCGGGGGATACCAAGAGACCCAGTACTTC.

The chain links TRBV5-6 to TRBJ1-1; tentative D call: TRBD1 (6 bases). The CDR3 has 14 amino acids. CDR1 and CDR2 from the germline V gene are SGHDT and YYEEEE. V gave up 2 bases and J gave up 4 bases, with 12 bases separating them. CDR3 sequence reads: CASSFDLGGTEAFF. DNA of the CDR3: TGTGCCAGCAGCTTTGATTTAGGGGGCACTGAAGCTTTCTTT.

The V call is TRBV4-3, the J call TRBJ2-1; the match to TRBD2 covers 9 bases. This CDR3 contains 16 residues. The V segment lost 0 bases and the J segment 5 bases; nucleotides outside the gene matches: 5. Germline lookup yields CDR1 LGHNA and CDR2 YSLEER. CDR3 nucleotide sequence: TGCGCCAGCAGCCAAGATTGGATAGCGGGGGACAATGAGCAGTTCTTC. It yields the protein CASSQDWIAGDNEQFF.

DNA of the CDR3: TGTGCCATCAGTGAAGGAGGGGTCTATGGCTACACCTTC. It encodes CAISEGGVYGYTF. The chain carries TRBV10-3 and TRBJ1-2, with D possibly TRBD1 on 5 matching bases. V was trimmed by 3 bases and J by 4 bases, leaving 9 bases between them. This CDR3 spans 13 amino acids. Germline V gene data show CDR1 as ENHRY and CDR2 as SYGVKD.

The genes are TRBV27 and TRBJ2-5, with 7 bases matching TRBD2. The germline V gene has CDR1 MNHEY and CDR2 SMNVEV (reference sequence). The J segment lost 5 bases and the V segment lost 3 bases, leaving 6 bases of the junction unmatched. There are 14 residues in the CDR3. The CDR3 loop reads CASSFGLGGETQYF. As DNA, the CDR3 is TGTGCCAGCAGTTTCGGACTAGGCGGGGAGACCCAGTACTTC.

V usage is TRBV18 and J usage is TRBJ1-1, with D maybe TRBD1 (6 bases). The V end was cut by 3 bases, the J end by 11 bases, with 13 bases between. The CDR3 extends over 12 amino acids. Germline CDR1 KGHSH, CDR2 LQKENI. The DNA of the CDR3 is TGTGCCAGCTCACCCACAGGGATCGAGGCTTTCTTT. Its translation: CASSPTGIEAFF.